These T cell receptor beta chains were read from a single sample in a study of T-cell reconstitution after alpha-beta-depleted transplantation in children. From the PCR reads, TCRdb called clonotypes with MiXCR, one entry per CDR3 protein. The data contain some 80,000 distinct CDR3 sequences, around 18% of them singletons. Sequences were derived from PBMCs, mostly from graft donor cells, sampled 360 days after TCRalphabeta/CD19-depleted stem cell transplant. Source of these receptors: a male patient aged 2 to 9 who had a stem cell transplant for acute lymphoblastic leukemia, so the T cells may come from the graft donor. The CDR3 runs from the conserved cysteine through the conserved F or W. D genes are given only for firm matches. Not every row has a clone size; where given, it reads once, few, many or a size class.

V	size	D	J	CDR3	DNA
TRBV5-1	few	NA	TRBJ2-5	CASSKVLGETQYF	TGCGCCAGCAGCAAAGTCCTAGGGGAGACCCAGTACTTC
TRBV5-6	NA	TRBD2	TRBJ2-3	CASSWGTSGSIGTDTQYF	TGTGCCAGCAGCTGGGGGACTAGCGGGAGTATAGGCACAGATACGCAGTATTTT
TRBV7-9	NA	NA	TRBJ1-1	CASSLLNPAEAFF	TGTGCCAGCAGCTTATTAAACCCAGCCGAAGCTTTCTTT
TRBV5-1	many	TRBD2	TRBJ2-3	CASSLYRTRDADTQYF	TGCGCCAGCAGCCTCTACAGGACTAGGGACGCAGATACGCAGTATTTT
TRBV12-3/TRBV12-4	few	TRBD1	TRBJ2-1	CASRTGTGGDYNEQFF	TGTGCCAGCAGGACCGGGACAGGGGGGGACTACAATGAGCAGTTCTTC
TRBV3-1	many	TRBD2	TRBJ2-3	CASSYRLAGGPTDTQYF	TGTGCCAGCAGTTACCGACTAGCGGGAGGGCCAACAGATACGCAGTATTTT
TRBV7-6	NA	TRBD2	TRBJ2-5	CASSLQAQRGYSAWTQYF	TGTGCCAGCAGCTTACAAGCCCAGCGGGGTTACTCCGCTTGGACCCAGTACTTC
TRBV27	few	TRBD2	TRBJ2-5	CASSLYPGLAGQETQYF	TGTGCCAGCAGCCTCTACCCGGGACTAGCGGGGCAAGAGACCCAGTACTTC
TRBV20-1	many	TRBD2	TRBJ2-7	CSARRAPAGDEQYF	TGCAGTGCTAGGAGGGCCCCAGCGGGGGACGAGCAGTACTTC
TRBV5-5	many	NA	TRBJ2-4	CASTPTKAKNIQYF	TGTGCCAGCACCCCCACAAAGGCCAAAAACATTCAGTACTTC
TRBV30	few	NA	TRBJ2-5	CAFTSGTWETQYF	TGTGCCTTTACCTCCGGGACGTGGGAGACCCAGTACTTC
TRBV24-1	many	NA	TRBJ2-5	CATSGTANQETQYF	TGTGCCACCAGTGGGACAGCAAACCAAGAGACCCAGTACTTC
TRBV10-3	NA	TRBD2	TRBJ2-1	CAISESGGTSGRERQFF	TGTGCCATCAGTGAGTCCGGGGGGACTAGCGGGAGAGAAAGGCAGTTCTTC
TRBV20-1	NA	TRBD1	TRBJ2-3	CSARPGQGATDTQYF	TGCAGTGCTAGACCCGGACAGGGAGCCACAGATACGCAGTATTTT
TRBV5-1	NA	TRBD1	TRBJ2-5	CASSLIQGAGETQYF	TGCGCCAGCAGCCTTATACAGGGGGCGGGAGAGACCCAGTACTTC
TRBV12-3/TRBV12-4	few	NA	TRBJ1-4	CASSLEGWDEKLFF	TGTGCCAGCAGTTTGGAGGGGTGGGATGAAAAACTGTTTTTT
TRBV4-1	few	NA	TRBJ2-7	CASSYGTRSSYEQYF	TGCGCCAGCAGTTACGGGACAAGAAGCAGCTACGAGCAGTACTTC
TRBV12-3/TRBV12-4	few	NA	TRBJ2-1	CASSLGGGPNEQFF	TGTGCCAGCAGTTTAGGAGGAGGGCCAAATGAGCAGTTCTTC
TRBV6-1	NA	NA	TRBJ2-4	CASSRGPDNLNIQYF	TGTGCCAGCAGTAGGGGCCCTGACAACCTAAACATTCAGTACTTC
TRBV4-1	NA	NA	TRBJ2-2	CASSRHGSRSTGELFF	TGCGCCAGCAGCCGTCACGGGAGTCGTAGCACCGGGGAGCTGTTTTTT
TRBV5-5	many	NA	TRBJ2-2	CASSAGLTTGELFF	TGTGCCAGCAGCGCGGGACTCACTACCGGGGAGCTGTTTTTT
TRBV7-9	few	TRBD2	TRBJ2-7	CASSRGLAGVYEQYF	TGTGCCAGCAGCAGAGGACTAGCGGGGGTCTACGAGCAGTACTTC
TRBV12-3/TRBV12-4	many	NA	TRBJ2-7	CASSLDSFYEQYF	TGTGCCAGCAGTTTAGATTCATTCTACGAGCAGTACTTC
TRBV20-1	NA	NA	TRBJ2-2	CSAAQQGNTGELFF	TGCAGTGCCGCCCAACAGGGGAACACCGGGGAGCTGTTTTTT
TRBV20-1	NA	TRBD2	TRBJ2-7	CSARGTSGSRHEQYF	TGCAGTGCTAGGGGGACTAGCGGGAGTAGACACGAGCAGTACTTC
TRBV7-9	NA	NA	TRBJ2-3	CASAQENTDTQYF	TGTGCCTCCGCGCAGGAGAACACAGATACGCAGTATTTT
TRBV11-1	few	TRBD1	TRBJ2-3	CASSLAGVRDSRTDTQYF	TGTGCCAGCAGCTTAGCCGGCGTCCGGGACAGCCGCACAGATACGCAGTATTTT
TRBV19	few	NA	TRBJ2-6	CASNYRSGANVLTF	TGTGCCAGTAATTACAGAAGTGGGGCCAACGTCCTGACTTTC
TRBV6-1	NA	NA	TRBJ2-1	CASSTLATAYNEQFF	TGTGCCAGCAGTACGCTCGCCACCGCCTACAATGAGCAGTTCTTC
TRBV28	NA	TRBD1	TRBJ2-7	CASSLCLTGSGYEQYF	TGTGCCAGCAGTTTATGCCTGACAGGGAGTGGGTACGAGCAGTACTTC
TRBV25-1	NA	TRBD1	TRBJ1-2	CASSKTKPGQEESYYGYTF	TGTGCCAGCAGTAAAACGAAGCCGGGACAGGAGGAATCTTACTATGGCTACACCTTC
TRBV5-1	few	NA	TRBJ2-3	CASSLGPGRDTQYF	TGCGCCAGCAGCTTGGGCCCAGGGCGAGATACGCAGTATTTT
TRBV3-1	NA	NA	TRBJ2-1	CASTNKGTSYNEQFF	TGTGCCAGCACCAACAAAGGGACTTCCTACAATGAGCAGTTCTTC
TRBV5-1	few	TRBD1	TRBJ2-7	CASSLTRDRGYYEQYF	TGCGCCAGCAGCCTGACCCGGGACAGGGGATACTACGAGCAGTACTTC
TRBV25-1	few	TRBD1	TRBJ2-5	CASTQWARGQETQYF	TGTGCCAGCACCCAGTGGGCCAGGGGGCAAGAGACCCAGTACTTC
TRBV5-1	NA	NA	TRBJ2-7	CASSLGWGLGYEQYF	TGCGCCAGCAGCTTGGGTTGGGGACTGGGCTACGAGCAGTACTTC
TRBV9	NA	TRBD2	TRBJ2-1	CASSVGMLASGDNEQFF	TGTGCCAGCAGCGTAGGGATGTTGGCTAGCGGAGACAATGAGCAGTTCTTC
TRBV24-1	many	TRBD2	TRBJ2-1	CATSEAWEGPNGNEQFF	TGTGCCACCAGTGAGGCATGGGAGGGGCCGAACGGGAATGAGCAGTTCTTC
TRBV6-2/TRBV6-3	few	NA	TRBJ1-2	CASSLTGRRHYGYTF	TGTGCCAGCAGCTTGACCGGGCGAAGGCACTATGGCTACACCTTC
TRBV4-3	few	NA	TRBJ1-6	CASTNLHDPSWNSPLHF	TGCGCCAGCACCAACCTGCATGACCCCTCATGGAATTCACCCCTCCACTTT
TRBV29-1	NA	TRBD2	TRBJ2-5	CSAGAGGPGETQYF	TGCAGCGCCGGGGCGGGAGGGCCGGGTGAGACCCAGTACTTC
TRBV5-1	few	NA	TRBJ2-6	CASSFRIQGSGANVLTF	TGCGCCAGCAGCTTTCGGATACAGGGTTCTGGGGCCAACGTCCTGACTTTC
TRBV5-1	NA	TRBD1	TRBJ2-7	CASSLGGQYEQYF	TGCGCCAGCAGCTTGGGGGGACAGTACGAGCAGTACTTC
TRBV11-3	few	TRBD2	TRBJ2-1	CASGTSFYNEQFF	TGTGCCAGCGGGACTAGCTTCTACAATGAGCAGTTCTTC
TRBV4-1	NA	NA	TRBJ1-5	CASSQVGSGQPQHF	TGCGCCAGCAGCCAAGTTGGGTCCGGGCAGCCCCAGCATTTT
TRBV20-1	NA	TRBD2	TRBJ2-7	CSASVGLAGANEQYF	TGCAGTGCTAGTGTTGGACTAGCGGGAGCAAACGAGCAGTACTTC
TRBV12-3/TRBV12-4	few	NA	TRBJ2-7	CASSLVWEVGYEQYF	TGTGCCAGCAGTTTAGTTTGGGAGGTAGGCTACGAGCAGTACTTC
TRBV5-1	many	NA	TRBJ2-7	CASSLGAEPSYEQYF	TGCGCCAGCAGCTTGGGAGCGGAGCCTTCCTACGAGCAGTACTTC
TRBV20-1	few	TRBD2	TRBJ2-3	CSAAIAGVRTDTQYF	TGCAGTGCTGCCATAGCGGGAGTTCGCACAGATACGCAGTATTTT
TRBV4-1	medium-sized	NA	TRBJ2-5	CASSQVERETQYF	TGCGCCAGCAGCCAAGTCGAAAGAGAGACCCAGTACTTC
TRBV6-5	NA	NA	TRBJ2-4	CASSYAGSLNIQYF	TGTGCCAGCAGTTACGCGGGCAGTTTAAACATTCAGTACTTC
TRBV5-1	few	NA	TRBJ2-5	CASSLEQPRETQYF	TGCGCCAGCAGCTTGGAACAGCCGCGGGAGACCCAGTACTTC
TRBV5-1	medium-sized	NA	TRBJ2-2	CASSFTRPANTGELFF	TGCGCCAGCAGCTTCACCAGACCTGCGAACACCGGGGAGCTGTTTTTT
TRBV29-1	many	TRBD2	TRBJ2-5	CSVSGGPGQETQYF	TGCAGCGTGTCGGGAGGGCCGGGGCAAGAGACCCAGTACTTC
TRBV12-3/TRBV12-4	few	TRBD2	TRBJ2-7	CASSLARLAGVPYEQYF	TGTGCCAGCAGTTTAGCTCGACTAGCGGGAGTACCCTACGAGCAGTACTTC
TRBV6-1	few	NA	TRBJ1-6	CASSELPLWTLHF	TGTGCCAGCAGTGAACTTCCTCTGTGGACCCTCCACTTT
TRBV30	NA	NA	TRBJ2-2	CAWSVRQNTGELFF	TGTGCCTGGAGTGTTCGTCAGAACACCGGGGAGCTGTTTTTT
TRBV12-3/TRBV12-4	few	NA	TRBJ2-5	CASSFKRRETQYF	TGTGCCAGCAGTTTTAAGCGCCGGGAGACCCAGTACTTC
TRBV27	NA	TRBD2	TRBJ2-7	CASSSGLAGGTYF	TGTGCCAGCAGTTCGGGACTAGCGGGAGGGACGTACTTC
TRBV12-5	few	TRBD2	TRBJ2-5	CASGLVLAGVGETQYF	TGTGCTAGTGGTTTGGTACTAGCGGGAGTGGGGGAGACCCAGTACTTC